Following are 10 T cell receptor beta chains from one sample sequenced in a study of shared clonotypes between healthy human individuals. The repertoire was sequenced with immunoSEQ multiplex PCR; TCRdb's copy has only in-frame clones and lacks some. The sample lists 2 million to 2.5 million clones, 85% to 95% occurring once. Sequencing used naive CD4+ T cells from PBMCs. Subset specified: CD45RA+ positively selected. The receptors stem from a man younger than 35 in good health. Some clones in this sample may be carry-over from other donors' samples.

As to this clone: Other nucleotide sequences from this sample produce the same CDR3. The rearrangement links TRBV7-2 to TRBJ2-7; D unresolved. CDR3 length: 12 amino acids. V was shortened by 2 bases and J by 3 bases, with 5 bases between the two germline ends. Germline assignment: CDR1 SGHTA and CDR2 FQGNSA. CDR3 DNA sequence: TGTGCCAGCAGCTTAATAGGCTACGAGCAGTACTTC. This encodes CASSLIGYEQYF.

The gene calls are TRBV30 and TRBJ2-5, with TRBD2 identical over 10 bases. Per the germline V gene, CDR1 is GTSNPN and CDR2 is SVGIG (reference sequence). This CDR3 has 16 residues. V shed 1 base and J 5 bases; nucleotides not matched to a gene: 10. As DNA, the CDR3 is TGTGCCTGGAGTGGGTGGGCTAGCGGGGGCCGGGAGACCCAGTACTTC. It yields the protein CAWSGWASGGRETQYF. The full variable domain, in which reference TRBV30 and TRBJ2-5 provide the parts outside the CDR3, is SQTIHQWPATLVQPVGSPLSLECTVEGTSNPNLYWYRQAAGRGLQLLFYSVGIGQISSEVPQNLSASRPQDRQFILSSKKLLLSDSGFYLCAWSGWASGGRETQYFGPGTRLLVL.

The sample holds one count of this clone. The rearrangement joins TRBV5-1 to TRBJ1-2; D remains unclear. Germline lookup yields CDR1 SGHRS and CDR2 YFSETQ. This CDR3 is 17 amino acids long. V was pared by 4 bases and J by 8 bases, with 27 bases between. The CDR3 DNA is TGCGCCAGCAGCCCTTCCGCCGGGATCCATCGTTTGGAGGGCTACACCTTC. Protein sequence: CASSPSAGIHRLEGYTF.

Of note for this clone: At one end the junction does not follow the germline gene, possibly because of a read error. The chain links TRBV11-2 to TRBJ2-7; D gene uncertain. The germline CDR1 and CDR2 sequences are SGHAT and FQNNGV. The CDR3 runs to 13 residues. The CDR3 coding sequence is TGTGCCAGCAGCTCCCGGGCGCGAACCGAGCAGTGCTTC. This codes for CASSSRARTEQCF.

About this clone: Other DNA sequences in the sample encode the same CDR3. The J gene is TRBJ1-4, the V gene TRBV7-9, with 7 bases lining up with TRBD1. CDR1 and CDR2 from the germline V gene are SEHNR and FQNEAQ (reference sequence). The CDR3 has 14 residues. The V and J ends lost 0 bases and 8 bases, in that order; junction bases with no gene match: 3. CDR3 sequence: CASSLAGGDEKLFF. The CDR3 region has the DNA TGTGCCAGCAGCTTAGCAGGGGGCGACGAAAAACTGTTTTTT.

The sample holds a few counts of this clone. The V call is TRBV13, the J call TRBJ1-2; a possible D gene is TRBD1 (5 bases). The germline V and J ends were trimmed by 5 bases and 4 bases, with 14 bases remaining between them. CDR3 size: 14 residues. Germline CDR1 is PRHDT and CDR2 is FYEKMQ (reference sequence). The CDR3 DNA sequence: TGTGCCAGCAGCGGGGGAGGGGATATCTATGGCTACACCTTC. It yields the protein CASSGGGDIYGYTF.

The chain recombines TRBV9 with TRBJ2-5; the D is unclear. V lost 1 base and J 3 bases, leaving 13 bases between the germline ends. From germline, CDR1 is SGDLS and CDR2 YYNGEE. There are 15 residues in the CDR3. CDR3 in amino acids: CASSVSVSTEETQYF. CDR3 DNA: TGTGCCAGCAGCGTATCCGTCTCAACCGAAGAGACCCAGTACTTC.

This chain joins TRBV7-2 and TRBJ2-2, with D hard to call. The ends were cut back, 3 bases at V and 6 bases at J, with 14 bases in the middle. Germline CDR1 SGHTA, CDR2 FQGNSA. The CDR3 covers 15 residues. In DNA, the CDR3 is TGTGCCAGCAGCTTGCCCTCCTGGTACGCCGGGGAGCTGTTTTTT. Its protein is CASSLPSWYAGELFF. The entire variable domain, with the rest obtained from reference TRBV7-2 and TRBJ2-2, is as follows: GAGVSQSPSNKVTEKGKDVELRCDPISGHTALYWYRQSLGQGLEFLIYFQGNSAPDKSGLPSDRFSAERTGGSVSTLTIQRTQQEDSAVYLCASSLPSWYAGELFFGEGSRLTVL.

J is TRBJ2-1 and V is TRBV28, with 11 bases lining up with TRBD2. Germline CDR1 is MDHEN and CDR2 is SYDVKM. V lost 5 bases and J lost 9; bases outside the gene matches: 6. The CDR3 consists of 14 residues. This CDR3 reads CASSTSGSGVEQFF. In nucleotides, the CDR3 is TGTGCCAGCAGTACTAGCGGGAGTGGAGTTGAGCAGTTCTTC.

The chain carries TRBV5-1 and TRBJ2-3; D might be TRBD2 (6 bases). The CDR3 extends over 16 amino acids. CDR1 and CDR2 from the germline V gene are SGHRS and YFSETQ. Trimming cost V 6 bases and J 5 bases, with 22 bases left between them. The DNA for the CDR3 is TGCGCCAGCACTCCCCCCGGGCAGGGAGGAATAGATACGCAGTATTTT. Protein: CASTPPGQGGIDTQYF.